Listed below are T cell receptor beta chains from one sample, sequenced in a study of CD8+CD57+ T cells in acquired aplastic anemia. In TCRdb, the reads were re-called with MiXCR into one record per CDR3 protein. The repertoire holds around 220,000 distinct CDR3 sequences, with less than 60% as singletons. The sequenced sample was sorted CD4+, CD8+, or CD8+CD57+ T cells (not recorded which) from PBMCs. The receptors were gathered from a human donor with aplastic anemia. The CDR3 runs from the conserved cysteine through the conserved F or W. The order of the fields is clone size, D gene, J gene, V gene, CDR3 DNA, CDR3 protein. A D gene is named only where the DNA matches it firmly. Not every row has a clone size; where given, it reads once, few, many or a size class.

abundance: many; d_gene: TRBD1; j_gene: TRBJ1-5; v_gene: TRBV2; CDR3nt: TGTGCCAGCAGTGAGGCCGGGACAGCCTTGTTT; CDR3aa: CASSEAGTALF
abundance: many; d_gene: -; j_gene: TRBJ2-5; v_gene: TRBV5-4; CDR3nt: TGTGCCAGCAGCTTGCCAACACTCTCCGAGACCCAGTACTTC; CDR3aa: CASSLPTLSETQYF
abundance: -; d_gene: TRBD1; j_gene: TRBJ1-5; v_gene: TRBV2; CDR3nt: TGTGCCAGCAGTAAGGACAGGGAACGAAATCAGCCCCAGCATTTT; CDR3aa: CASSKDRERNQPQHF
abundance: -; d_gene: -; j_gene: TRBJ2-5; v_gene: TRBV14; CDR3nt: TGTGCCAGCAGCCAAGATCACTGGACCCAGTACTTC; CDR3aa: CASSQDHWTQYF
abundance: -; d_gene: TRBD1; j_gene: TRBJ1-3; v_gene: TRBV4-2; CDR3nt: TGTGCCAGCAGCAGGGACAGAGAGATAAACACCATATATTTT; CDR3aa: CASSRDREINTIYF
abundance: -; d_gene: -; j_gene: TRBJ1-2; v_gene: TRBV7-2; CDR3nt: TGTGCCAGCAGCTTAGGAGTGATTGATGGCTACACCTTC; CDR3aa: CASSLGVIDGYTF
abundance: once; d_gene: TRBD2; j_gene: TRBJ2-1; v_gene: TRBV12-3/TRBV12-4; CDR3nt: TGTGCCAGCAGCCCTAGCGGGGAAGGGGGCTCCTACAATGAACAGTTCTTC; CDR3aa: CASSPSGEGGSYNEQFF
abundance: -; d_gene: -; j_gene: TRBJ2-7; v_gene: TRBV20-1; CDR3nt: TGCAGTGCTAGTCGACGGACCTACGAGCAGTACTTC; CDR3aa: CSASRRTYEQYF
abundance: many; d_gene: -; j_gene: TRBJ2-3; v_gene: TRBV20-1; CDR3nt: TGCAGTGCTAGTCCCCTACGCGGGGGCTCGCGCGGAGATACGCAGTATTTT; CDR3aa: CSASPLRGGSRGDTQYF
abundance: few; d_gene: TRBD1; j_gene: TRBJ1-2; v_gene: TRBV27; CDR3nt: TGTGCCAGCAGTTTAGCAGGGGGGCTCACTAACTATGGCTACACCTTC; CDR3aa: CASSLAGGLTNYGYTF
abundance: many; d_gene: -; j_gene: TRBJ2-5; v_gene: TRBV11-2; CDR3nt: TGTGCCAGCAGCTTTTTTTGGGCGGAGACCCAGTACTTC; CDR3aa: CASSFFWAETQYF
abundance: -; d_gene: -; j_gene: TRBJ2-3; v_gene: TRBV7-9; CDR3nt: TGTGCCAGCAGCTTAACGGGGACGATGGATACGCAGTATTTT; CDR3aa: CASSLTGTMDTQYF
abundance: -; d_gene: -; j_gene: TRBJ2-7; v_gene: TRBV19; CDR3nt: TGTGCCAGTAGTATAATGGCAGGGGCTTCCTACGAGCAGTACTTC; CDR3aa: CASSIMAGASYEQYF
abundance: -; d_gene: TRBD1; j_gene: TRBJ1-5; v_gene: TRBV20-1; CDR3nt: TGCAGTGCCACGACAGGGTCTAGCAATCAGCCCCAGCATTTT; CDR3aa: CSATTGSSNQPQHF
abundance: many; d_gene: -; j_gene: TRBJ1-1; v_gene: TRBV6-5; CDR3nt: TGTGCCAGCAGCCCTACTCTCATGGTAGCTGAAGCTTTCTTT; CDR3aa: CASSPTLMVAEAFF
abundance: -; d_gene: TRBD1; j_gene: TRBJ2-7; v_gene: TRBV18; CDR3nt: TGTGCCAGCTCAACACCGGGACAGGGTAAATCCTACGAGCAGTACTTC; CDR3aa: CASSTPGQGKSYEQYF
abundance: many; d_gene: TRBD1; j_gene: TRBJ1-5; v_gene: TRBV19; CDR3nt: TGTGCCAGTAGTATAAAACAGGGGGTCTCGAATCAGCCCCAGCATTTT; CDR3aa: CASSIKQGVSNQPQHF
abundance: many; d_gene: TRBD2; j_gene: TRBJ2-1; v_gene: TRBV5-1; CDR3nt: TGCGCCAGCAGCTCACTAGCGGGACCCGACAATGAGCAGTTCTTC; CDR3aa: CASSSLAGPDNEQFF
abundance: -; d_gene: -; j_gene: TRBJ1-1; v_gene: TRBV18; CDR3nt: TGTGCCAGCTCACTACCAGGGGCCACTGAAGCTTTCTTT; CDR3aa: CASSLPGATEAFF
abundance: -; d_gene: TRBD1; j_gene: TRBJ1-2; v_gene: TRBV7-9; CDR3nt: TGTGCCAGCAGTGAACAGGGGGCGATAAGGGACTATGGCTACACCTTC; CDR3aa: CASSEQGAIRDYGYTF